Listed here is a single T cell receptor (beta chain). Its specificity is not known. Primers used in a second PCR of roughly 6 to 11 cycles were a sample-barcoded 5' primer and a J-beta primer mix. MiXCR was run by TCRdb on the 5' RACE reads, yielding one entry per CDR3 protein. Altogether fewer than 1 million distinct CDR3 sequences are present, approximately 44% being singletons, with the ten largest covering roughly a fifth. This sample was taken from a study of blood T cells in healthy people across ages. The CDR3 length is 15 residues. Trimming took off 7 bases at V and 2 bases at J, with 14 bases between the two ends. CDR1 and CDR2 (germline): MNHEY, SVGAGI. Total RNA amounts of at least 5 micrograms were extracted per sample. Study-level results: The lack of PBMC sorting stopped any conclusive naive versus antigen-experienced comparison.

The chain carries TRBV6-5 and TRBJ2-2; tentative D call: TRBD1 (7 bases). This clonotype was obtained from a man aged 55-75 years in good health. The sample consisted of blood. This chain's CDR3 is CASTQGTVNTGELFF. CDR3 coding DNA: TGTGCCAGCACACAGGGGACTGTTAACACCGGGGAGCTGTTTTTT.